These 11 T cell receptor beta chains were all obtained from the same sample, sequenced in a study of T cell responses to AZD1222 COVID-19 vaccine. The method was immunoSEQ multiplex PCR; TCRdb's version includes in-frame clones alone and lacks a portion of them. The sample consists of roughly 140,000 clones, approximately 94% of them appearing once. The specimen was peripheral blood, collected on day 0 of AZD1222 vaccination. The receptors stem from an adult in good health.

The chain couples TRBV9 to TRBJ2-7; no clear D. The CDR3 consists of 14 residues. The germline CDR1 and CDR2 sequences are SGDLS and YYNGEE. Trimming took 0 bases from V and 2 from J, leaving 9 bases between them. CDR3 nucleotides: TGTGCCAGCAGCGTAGAAGTCTTTCCCTACGAGCAGTACTTC. Amino acid sequence: CASSVEVFPYEQYF.

The CDR3 is CASSQDFTGGGEKLFF. In nucleotides, the CDR3 is TGCGCCAGCAGCCAAGATTTTACGGGGGGCGGGGAAAAACTGTTTTTT. The rearrangement joins TRBV4-3 to TRBJ1-4; a weak D match, TRBD1 (6 bases). Trimming took off 0 bases at V and 8 bases at J, with 16 bases between the two ends. CDR3 length: 16 amino acids. Germline values: CDR1 LGHNA, CDR2 YSLEER.

This chain connects TRBV12-5 to TRBJ2-4, with 9 bases that match TRBD2. This CDR3 contains 16 residues. Germline V gives CDR1 LGHNT, CDR2 FRNRAP. The V and J ends lost 4 bases and 8 bases, in that order; junction bases with no gene match: 12. CDR3 DNA: TGTGCTAGTGGTTCATATTGGGCGGGGGGGCCCGACATTCAGTACTTC. This codes for CASGSYWAGGPDIQYF.

The rearrangement uses TRBV4-3 and TRBJ1-3; D not resolved. The ends were cut back, 0 bases at V and 0 bases at J, with 18 bases in the middle. CDR3 size: 19 residues. Germline CDR1 LGHNA, CDR2 YSLEER. CDR3 in amino acids: CASSQDWTTLPFSGNTIYF. The CDR3, as DNA: TGCGCCAGCAGCCAAGATTGGACTACCCTCCCCTTCTCTGGAAACACCATATATTTT.

The CDR3 region is CASSQDLGREKLFF. The CDR3 nucleotides are TGCGCCAGCAGCCAAGATCTGGGGAGAGAAAAACTGTTTTTT. V is TRBV4-3 and J is TRBJ1-4; D is uncertain. Trimming took 0 bases from V and 8 from J, leaving 10 bases between them. The V gene's germline CDR1 is LGHNA and CDR2 YSLEER. The length of the CDR3 is 14 residues.

This clone turned up a few times. The chain uses TRBV6-1 and TRBJ1-2; unclear D gene. Trimming cost V 3 bases and J 1 base, with 18 bases left between them. From germline, CDR1 is MNHNS and CDR2 SASEGT. This CDR3 region has 17 residues. CDR3 bases: TGTGCCAGCAGTGATAGGTTTCTGAAGGTGGTTAACTATGGCTACACCTTC. Residues: CASSDRFLKVVNYGYTF.

The V and J genes are TRBV21-1 and TRBJ1-2; TRBD1, the table's D call, lacks a check against the DNA. TRBV21-1 is reported as a pseudogene. CDR3 length equals 18 residues. CDR3 loop: CASSKVAAYRAPNYGYTF. CDR3 in DNA: TGTGCCAGCAGCAAAGTAGCCGCTTACAGGGCCCCGAACTATGGCTACACCTTC.

In the case of this clone: This same CDR3 is encoded by further DNA sequences in the sample. The J gene is TRBJ1-5, the V gene TRBV30; 8 bases line up with TRBD1. CDR1 and CDR2 from the germline V gene are GTSNPN and SVGIG (reference sequence). This CDR3 is 15 amino acids long. V lost 0 bases to trimming and J lost 4 bases; unmatched junction nucleotides: 5. The CDR3 coding sequence is TGTGCCTGGAGTGTATCCAGGGGGCCAAATCAGCCCCAGCATTTT. Protein: CAWSVSRGPNQPQHF.

V usage is TRBV27 and J usage is TRBJ2-2; 15 positions agree with TRBD2. There are 16 residues in the CDR3. Germline V gene data show CDR1 as MNHEY and CDR2 as SMNVEV (reference sequence). The J segment lost 7 bases and the V segment lost 5 bases, leaving 5 bases of the junction unmatched. This CDR3 reads CASSDRTSGRGGELFF. Here the CDR3 DNA reads TGTGCCAGCAGTGATCGGACTAGCGGGAGGGGCGGGGAGCTGTTTTTT.

The chain links TRBV27 to TRBJ2-2; 15 bases fit TRBD2. The trim removed 2 bases at V and 10 bases at J, leaving 5 bases unmatched. This CDR3 comprises 16 residues. Germline V CDR1 and CDR2: MNHEY, SMNVEV (reference sequence). CDR3 amino acids: CASSLPRTSGREELFF. In nucleotides, the CDR3 is TGTGCCAGCAGTTTACCCCGGACTAGCGGGAGGGAGGAGCTGTTTTTT.

This clone was observed a few times. The CDR3 protein is CASSRDRGLFHEQYF. CDR3 nucleotide sequence: TGTGCCAGCAGCCGGGACAGGGGTCTGTTCCACGAGCAGTACTTC. This chain connects TRBV14 to TRBJ2-7; 10 nucleotides line up with TRBD1. V lost 4 bases and J lost 5; bases outside the gene matches: 8. Germline-derived CDR1 and CDR2 are SGHDN and FVKESK. The CDR3 length is 15 residues.